The 29 T cell receptor beta chains listed next were all sequenced from one sample in a study of metastatic and nonmetastatic thyroid tumors. TCRdb used MiXCR to call clones anew from the PCR reads. The sample yields 25,000 to 35,000 clones, just under 25% seen once. Among the patients, none had received any treatment before thyroid surgery. Material: blood. These receptor sequences come from a female donor with papillary thyroid cancer or a benign thyroid nodule (not recorded which). Some clones in this sample may be carry-over from other donors' samples.

This clone was observed many times. The rearrangement uses TRBV7-2 and TRBJ2-7, with 9 bases aligning to TRBD1. The CDR3 loop spans 17 amino acids. CDR1 is SGHTA, CDR2 FQGNSA, per germline. J was trimmed by 5 bases and V by 4 bases; bases with no gene match: 15. The CDR3 reads CASSYGTGSFAGDEQYF. The CDR3 nucleotides are TGTGCCAGCAGCTACGGGACAGGGAGCTTCGCGGGCGACGAGCAGTACTTC.

The table lists this clone with many counts. The J gene is TRBJ2-1, the V gene TRBV27, with 7 bases lining up with TRBD2. The CDR3 is 12 amino acids. The germline V gene has CDR1 MNHEY and CDR2 SMNVEV (reference sequence). With V trimmed by 6 bases and J by 8 bases, 4 bases remained unmatched. Here the CDR3 reads CASRTSAHEQFF. CDR3 in DNA: TGTGCCAGCAGAACTAGCGCCCATGAGCAGTTCTTC.

V is TRBV5-1 and J is TRBJ2-7; the match to TRBD1 covers 10 bases. The J segment lost 2 bases and the V segment lost 4 bases, leaving 6 bases of the junction unmatched. Germline assignment: CDR1 SGHRS and CDR2 YFSETQ. The CDR3 consists of 15 residues. In DNA form, the CDR3 reads TGCGCCAGCAGCGTCGACAGGGGGCGAACCTACGAGCAGTACTTC. Its translation: CASSVDRGRTYEQYF.

This chain links TRBV6-6 with TRBJ1-6, with 7 bases that match TRBD1. V lost 4 bases and J lost 7; bases outside the gene matches: 7. CDR3 length: 15 residues. Germline CDR1 and CDR2: MNHNY and SVGAGI (reference sequence). The CDR3 region is CASSSSGQENSPLHF. The CDR3 bases are TGTGCCAGCAGTTCCTCTGGACAGGAAAATTCACCCCTCCACTTT.

This clone was counted many times. The chain joins TRBV5-1 to TRBJ2-3; D may be TRBD2 (7 bases). CDR3 size: 17 residues. The germline V gene encodes CDR1 SGHRS and CDR2 YFSETQ. Trimming cost V 1 base and J 2 bases, with 17 bases left between them. CDR3 amino acids: CASSLRGRAGFTDTQYF. In nucleotides, the CDR3 is TGCGCCAGCAGCTTGAGGGGGAGGGCCGGTTTCACAGATACGCAGTATTTT.

This clone was detected ten times or more. The gene calls are TRBV28 and TRBJ2-1; 8 nucleotides line up with TRBD1. Germline V gene lookup returns CDR1 MDHEN and CDR2 SYDVKM. The CDR3 covers 16 residues. The V segment lost 6 bases and the J segment 1 base; nucleotides outside the gene matches: 8. The DNA for the CDR3 is TGTGCCAGCAGGGGACAGGCCCCAAGGTCCTACAATGAGCAGTTCTTC. This translates into CASRGQAPRSYNEQFF.

This clone appeared many times. The chain recombines TRBV7-2 with TRBJ2-3, with a tentative D call TRBD1 (5 bases). CDR3 length equals 16 residues. Trimming pared 1 base from V and 0 bases from J, leaving 11 bases between. CDR1 SGHTA and CDR2 FQGNSA come from the germline V gene. DNA for the CDR3: TGTGCCAGCAGCTTAGTGCCAGGGCATAGCACAGATACGCAGTATTTT. This sequence encodes CASSLVPGHSTDTQYF.

The table lists this clone with many counts. This sequence joins TRBV18 and TRBJ1-3, with D hard to call. The germline CDR1 and CDR2 sequences are KGHSH and LQKENI. The V and J ends lost 3 bases and 0 bases respectively, with 12 bases between them. This CDR3 is 16 amino acids long. This chain's CDR3 is CASSPAGVGSGNTIYF. CDR3 DNA sequence: TGTGCCAGCTCACCGGCAGGAGTAGGCTCTGGAAACACCATATATTTT.

In its sample, this clone was seen many times. V usage is TRBV29-1 and J usage is TRBJ1-1, with D perhaps TRBD1 (6 bases). Trimming left V 3 bases short and J 6 bases short, with 14 bases between. The CDR3 extends over 13 amino acids. Germline V gene lookup returns CDR1 SQVTM and CDR2 ANQGSEA. The CDR3 here is CSVDPGGRSEAFF. Here the CDR3 DNA reads TGCAGCGTTGACCCCGGGGGCAGGTCTGAAGCTTTCTTT.

This clone was seen only a few times. A much bigger clone sits one base away, suggesting this may be a read error. This sample also contains other DNA sequences that code for the same CDR3. The genes are TRBV5-6 and TRBJ2-5, with D unresolved. Germline V lookup: CDR1 SGHDT, CDR2 YYEEEE. V was pared by 0 bases and J by 8 bases, with 11 bases between. The length of the CDR3 is 13 residues. In nucleotides, the CDR3 is TGTGCCAGCAGCTTGGTTTTTGAACAAACCCAGTACTTC. Protein: CASSLVFEQTQYF.

Of note for this clone: The conserved closing phenylalanine or tryptophan is absent in this CDR3, likely reflecting a read error. It is unclear where the CDR3 begins or ends on the DNA, so no DNA is shown, and the CDR3 is as TCRdb lists it. The chain combines TRBV4-3 with TRBJ2-2. The germline CDR1 and CDR2 sequences are LGHNA and YSLEER. Inclusive of both ends, the CDR3 amounts to 17 amino acids. The CDR3: CASSQYIGGSNTGELCL.

This clone was seen ten or more times. Other nucleotide sequences in the sample specify the same CDR3. The genes are TRBV20-1 and TRBJ1-2, with D perhaps TRBD1 (6 bases). Germline assignment: CDR1 DFQATT and CDR2 SNEGSKA (reference sequence). The CDR3 totals 14 residues. The germline V and J ends were trimmed by 0 bases and 8 bases, with 16 bases remaining between them. The CDR3 DNA sequence: TGCAGTGCTAGAGAATCGGGGGGGCGTAAAGGCTACACCTTC. Residues: CSARESGGRKGYTF.

In its sample, this clone ranks as medium-sized. The chain carries TRBV6-1 and TRBJ1-6, with 7 nucleotides matching TRBD1. The V and J ends lost 6 bases and 7 bases, in that order; junction bases with no gene match: 0. The CDR3 has 12 amino acids. Per germline, CDR1 MNHNS and CDR2 SASEGT. CDR3 sequence (DNA): TGTGCCAGCAGGACAGGGAATTCACCCCTCCACTTT. Translated: CASRTGNSPLHF.

This clone was observed at least ten times. The same CDR3 also results from other DNA sequences found in this sample. This chain connects TRBV10-2 to TRBJ2-3; D not certain. Trimming took off 6 bases at V and 1 base at J, with 5 bases between the two ends. The CDR3 loop spans 12 amino acids. The germline V gene encodes CDR1 WSHSY and CDR2 SAAADI. The CDR3 region has the DNA TGCGCCAGCAGCGATGGCACAGATACGCAGTATTTT. Amino acid sequence: CASSDGTDTQYF.

The chain combines TRBV10-3 with TRBJ1-1; no reliable D call. The CDR3 covers 15 residues. Trimming cost V 6 bases and J 4 bases, with 18 bases left between them. Germline V gene lookup returns CDR1 ENHRY and CDR2 SYGVKD. As DNA, the CDR3 is TGTGCCATCAGCGATATTCTGTACCTGATCACTGAAGCTTTCTTT. This encodes CAISDILYLITEAFF.

By proportion, this clone is medium-sized. The chain uses TRBV11-3 and TRBJ2-7; D possibly corresponds to TRBD2 (6 bases). The CDR3 contains 16 residues. V shed 5 bases and J shed 1 base, with 18 bases lying between them. Germline assignment: CDR1 SGHNT and CDR2 YENEEA. The CDR3, as DNA: TGTGCCAGCAGCCGCCGGCAGGCGGGGAGGTCCTACGAGCAGTACTTC. Translating gives CASSRRQAGRSYEQYF.

This clone was detected many times. The chain is built from TRBV18 and TRBJ2-1, with TRBD1 as a possible D gene (8 bases). Germline CDR1 reads KGHSH; CDR2 reads LQKENI. This CDR3 spans 16 amino acids. V was trimmed by 4 bases and J by 7 bases, leaving 20 bases between them. CDR3 in amino acids: CASSLNGQGGSNEQFF. The CDR3 DNA follows: TGTGCCAGCTCACTCAACGGACAGGGAGGGTCTAATGAGCAGTTCTTC.

The rearrangement uses TRBV5-1 and TRBJ1-1; D is possibly TRBD1 (5 bases). Trimming removed 6 bases from V and 3 bases from J, with 12 bases in between. This CDR3 is 13 amino acids long. Germline V gene lookup returns CDR1 SGHRS and CDR2 YFSETQ. As DNA, the CDR3 is TGCGCCAGCACGGGGGGAGAGGACACTGAAGCTTTCTTT. The encoded protein is CASTGGEDTEAFF.

The table lists this clone with many counts. The rearrangement uses TRBV11-2 and TRBJ1-2, with unresolved D. CDR3 length: 14 amino acids. The V gene's germline CDR1 is SGHAT and CDR2 FQNNGV. V lost 2 bases and J 4 bases, leaving 11 bases between the germline ends. The CDR3 reads CASSLSRYFYGYTF. The CDR3 DNA sequence: TGTGCCAGCAGCTTAAGTAGGTACTTCTATGGCTACACCTTC.

This clone was seen at least ten times. The rearrangement links TRBV18 to TRBJ1-2; D unresolved. The CDR3 contains 12 residues. The germline V gene has CDR1 KGHSH and CDR2 LQKENI. The V end was cut by 2 bases, the J end by 6 bases, with 7 bases between. The CDR3 DNA sequence: TGTGCCAGCTCACCATCTGGGGATGGCTACACCTTC. Amino acid sequence: CASSPSGDGYTF.

Notes on this clone: Other nucleotide sequences in the sample specify the same CDR3. This chain links TRBV18 with TRBJ2-2; D is ambiguous. CDR1 is KGHSH, CDR2 LQKENI, per germline. V was pared by 6 bases and J by 4 bases, with 12 bases between. The CDR3 sequence is 14 residues long. The CDR3 coding sequence is TGTGCCAGCTCGCCATCTAGTGTCACCGGGGAGCTGTTTTTT. Its translation: CASSPSSVTGELFF.

The chain has TRBV7-3 and TRBJ2-1; tentative D call: TRBD1 (5 bases). The CDR3 totals 18 residues. Between the trimmed V and J ends, which lost 1 base and 4 bases, there was a span of 20 bases. Germline CDR1 SGHTA, CDR2 FQGTGA. For the CDR3, the DNA is TGTGCCAGCAGCTTAAGGTCTGGGGCGAGCAGAACTTACAATGAGCAGTTCTTC. It encodes CASSLRSGASRTYNEQFF.

The V call is TRBV4-1, the J call TRBJ1-6; no reliable D call. CDR1 and CDR2 (germline): MGHRA, YSYEKL. The CDR3 runs to 13 residues. Trimming took 8 bases from V and 6 from J, leaving 11 bases between them. The CDR3 DNA is TGCGCCAGCTGTCAAAGTCGTAATTCACCCCTCCACTTT. This codes for CASCQSRNSPLHF.

This clone came up many times. This rearrangement joins TRBV20-1 to TRBJ1-1; D is undetermined. Trimming shortened V by 6 bases and J by 4 bases, and 15 bases separated the two germline ends. The CDR3 spans 13 residues. From germline, CDR1 is DFQATT and CDR2 SNEGSKA (reference sequence). For the CDR3, the DNA is TGCAGTGCCCCGAGCCGCGGCTTCACTGAAGCTTTCTTT. Protein: CSAPSRGFTEAFF.

V usage is TRBV7-2 and J usage is TRBJ1-1, with D unclear. The germline CDR1 and CDR2 sequences are SGHTA and FQGNSA. V dropped 5 bases and J dropped 7 bases, with 17 bases sitting between them. The CDR3 consists of 14 residues. The CDR3 sequence: CASSLPWWANEAFF. CDR3 nucleotides: TGTGCCAGCAGCCTCCCATGGTGGGCCAATGAAGCTTTCTTT.

The gene calls are TRBV10-3 and TRBJ2-7, with 8 nucleotides matching TRBD2. Germline lookup yields CDR1 ENHRY and CDR2 SYGVKD. The ends lost 6 bases at V and 0 bases at J; junction bases unmatched: 16. This CDR3 has 18 amino acids. In nucleotides, the CDR3 is TGTGCCATCAGACCTGCAGCCGCGACTAGCGCGAGCTCCTACGAGCAGTACTTC. Protein product: CAIRPAAATSASSYEQYF.

On this clone itself: This sequence may be a read error, since a much larger clone differs from it by one base. As the CDR3 is not closed by the conserved phenylalanine or tryptophan, this likely results from a read error. V and J are TRBV9 and TRBJ1-2, with 8 bases matching TRBD1. This CDR3 comprises 13 residues. V was pared by 0 bases and J by 10 bases, with 5 bases of the junction left unmatched. The germline V gene has CDR1 SGDLS and CDR2 YYNGEE. As DNA, the CDR3 is TGTGCCAGCAGCGTAGTTCAGGGGGCGGTCTACACCCTC. Amino acid sequence: CASSVVQGAVYTL.

This clone showed up many times. The chain couples TRBV29-1 to TRBJ1-6, with D maybe TRBD1 (5 bases). Trimming shortened V by 5 bases and J by 7 bases, and 12 bases separated the two germline ends. CDR1 is SQVTM, CDR2 ANQGSEA, per germline. The CDR3 covers 13 residues. The CDR3: CSVQVGVNSPLHF. The CDR3 DNA is TGCAGCGTTCAAGTGGGGGTCAATTCACCCCTCCACTTT.

Ten or more counts support this clone. J is TRBJ1-5 and V is TRBV7-2; D call uncertain. Germline loops: CDR1 SGHTA, CDR2 FQGNSA. With 8 bases removed from V and 6 bases from J, the gap between germline ends came to 17 bases. The CDR3 totals 14 residues. CDR3 protein: CASGLRTESQPQHF. The CDR3 DNA reads as TGTGCCAGCGGGCTACGGACGGAGTCTCAGCCCCAGCATTTT.